This record concerns one T cell receptor (beta chain) sequence. The junction shows a germline mismatch at one end, possibly a read error. The germline V gene encodes CDR1 MGHRA and CDR2 YSYEKL. The CDR3 is 15 amino acids. This sample was included in a study of blood T cells in healthy people across ages. The use of a sample-barcoded 5' primer and a J-beta primer mix characterized a second PCR of roughly 6 to 12 cycles. Each CDR3 protein is one row after TCRdb ran MiXCR on the 5' RACE reads. This sample has more than 750,000 distinct CDR3 sequences, with 25% to 35% found just once. This sample was also put to use in a study of T cells of mothers and their children.

The sequencing sample was made of blood. The genes are TRBV4-1 and TRBJ2-5; the match to TRBD2 covers 9 bases. This receptor was obtained from a woman in her thirties or forties in good health. CDR3 in DNA: TGCGACAGCAGCCGGACTAGCGTACGCCAAGAGACCCAGTACTTC. Its translation: CDSSRTSVRQETQYF.